This paragraph reports one T cell receptor beta chain. As yet, its antigen is unknown. The CDR3 is made up of 16 amino acids. Germline-derived CDR1 and CDR2 are SGHVS and FQNEAQ. Unmatched junction bases numbered 6, after V lost 5 bases and J lost 5 bases. The sample belongs to a study of blood T cells in healthy people across ages. Study-level points and caveats: A roughly linear fall in TCR beta diversity per million T cells was seen with increasing age.

The authors ran a second PCR of roughly 6 to 11 cycles using a sample-barcoded 5' primer and a J-beta primer mix. Using its own MiXCR run on the 5' RACE reads, TCRdb lists one record per CDR3 protein. This table holds around 1,000,000 distinct CDR3 sequences, more than 30% found once. This chain links TRBV7-8 with TRBJ2-2; 12 nucleotides line up with TRBD1. The sequenced sample was blood. The sequence came from a man younger than 35 in good health. CDR3 in amino acids: CASSQGTGGPTGELFF. CDR3 DNA: TGTGCCAGCAGCCAAGGGACAGGGGGCCCAACCGGGGAGCTGTTTTTT.